The T cell receptor (beta chain) described here comes from a study of CD8 T cells in ankylosing spondylitis. Study outcomes and limitations: Significant enrichment of disease-linked clones was reported in matched ankylosing spondylitis synovial fluid.

Each CDR3 protein is one row after TCRdb ran MiXCR on the 5' RACE reads. The sample yields a few hundred thousand distinct CDR3 sequences, roughly 10% seen once. Per the germline V gene, CDR1 is MDHEN and CDR2 is SYDVKM. V gave up 7 bases and J gave up 0 bases; unmatched junction bases: 8. The CDR3 runs to 16 residues. This clonotype was recorded at least ten times. Its antigen is not identified. Sequencing input: blood, either unsorted or a sorted T cell fraction (not recorded which). J is TRBJ1-3 and V is TRBV28; TRBD1 agrees at 8 bases. This receptor was obtained from a male donor with ankylosing spondylitis or in good health (not recorded which). The CDR3 DNA reads as TGTGCCAGCACCAATCCAGGGGGCTACTCTGGAAACACCATATATTTT. Residues: CASTNPGGYSGNTIYF. The whole variable domain, remainder taken from reference TRBV28 and TRBJ1-3, is DVKVTQSSRYLVKRTGEKVFLECVQDMDHENMFWYRQDPGLGLRLIYFSYDVKMKEKGDIPEGYSVSREKKERFSLILESASTNQTSMYLCASTNPGGYSGNTIYFGEGSWLTVV.